These 8 T cell receptor beta chains came from one sample sequenced in a study of blood T cells in healthy people across ages. A second PCR of roughly 6 to 12 cycles used a sample-barcoded 5' primer and a J-beta primer mix. TCRdb ran MiXCR on the 5' RACE reads and lists one entry per CDR3 protein. The data contain over 1.5 million distinct CDR3 sequences, roughly 52% of them singletons. The sequencing sample was made of blood. The receptors derive from a woman aged 40 to 55 in good health.

The rearrangement uses TRBV29-1 and TRBJ2-5; 10 positions match TRBD2. V lost 3 bases and J lost 11; bases outside the gene matches: 18. CDR1 and CDR2 from the germline V gene are SQVTM and ANQGSEA. The CDR3 contains 16 residues. This CDR3 is CSVESTLAGVLNEQYF. The CDR3 DNA follows: TGCAGCGTTGAGAGCACCCTAGCGGGGGTGCTCAATGAGCAGTACTTC.

The table lists this clonotype with a few counts. V is TRBV20-1 and J is TRBJ2-7; 11 bases fit TRBD2. With V trimmed by 3 bases and J by 3 bases, 4 bases remained unmatched. This CDR3 is 14 amino acids long. Germline V lookup: CDR1 DFQATT, CDR2 SNEGSKA (reference sequence). This CDR3 reads CSASVGTSGYEQYF. Written as DNA, the CDR3 is TGCAGTGCTAGTGTCGGGACTAGCGGCTACGAGCAGTACTTC.

The chain recombines TRBV2 with TRBJ2-3; TRBD2 is a possible D gene (6 bases). Germline assignment: CDR1 SNHLY and CDR2 FYNNEI. With 3 bases removed from V and 5 bases from J, the gap between germline ends came to 15 bases. The CDR3 contains 15 residues. In DNA form, the CDR3 reads TGTGCCAGCAGTGAGGTCGGAGGGGTGGAAGATACGCAGTATTTT. This encodes CASSEVGGVEDTQYF.

The J gene is TRBJ2-1, the V gene TRBV29-1; D is undetermined. Germline CDR1 and CDR2: SQVTM and ANQGSEA. The V gene lost 8 bases and the J gene lost 8 bases, with 16 bases spanning the gap. The CDR3 loop spans 12 amino acids. The DNA for the CDR3 is TGCAGCTTAGTAGTGTTTCAGGATGAGCAGTTCTTC. It codes for CSLVVFQDEQFF.

V gene TRBV20-1 combines with J gene TRBJ2-7; 8 bases match TRBD2. V was pared by 5 bases and J by 3 bases, with 9 bases of the junction left unmatched. The CDR3 consists of 14 residues. Germline CDR1 DFQATT, CDR2 SNEGSKA (reference sequence). The CDR3 here is CSAPGVAGYYEQYF. The DNA for the CDR3 is TGCAGTGCTCCCGGGGTAGCGGGGTACTACGAGCAGTACTTC.

The chain combines TRBV20-1 with TRBJ1-1; the match to TRBD1 covers 10 bases. CDR1 is DFQATT and CDR2 is SNEGSKA in the germline V gene (reference sequence). The CDR3 loop spans 15 amino acids. V trimming: 4 bases; J trimming: 4 bases; junction bases outside the gene matches: 9. The CDR3 bases are TGCAGTGCTATCTCGAGACAGGGGGCAGGCACTGAAGCTTTCTTT. Protein product: CSAISRQGAGTEAFF.

V usage is TRBV2 and J usage is TRBJ2-3, with D unresolved. This CDR3 is built from 11 residues. Trimming cost V 10 bases and J 2 bases, with 7 bases left between them. The germline V gene encodes CDR1 SNHLY and CDR2 FYNNEI. The CDR3 DNA sequence: TGTGCCATTTCTCCCACAGATACGCAGTATTTT. Protein sequence: CAISPTDTQYF. The full variable domain, in which reference TRBV2 and TRBJ2-3 provide the parts outside the CDR3, is EPEVTQTPSHQVTQMGQEVILRCVPISNHLYFYWYRQILGQKVEFLVSFYNNEISEKSEIFDDQFSVERPDGSNFTLKIRSTKLEDSAMYFCAISPTDTQYFGPGTRLTVL.

This clonotype has more than one count but fewer than ten. The V call is TRBV28, the J call TRBJ2-7; a possible D gene is TRBD1 (5 bases). CDR1 and CDR2 (germline): MDHEN, SYDVKM. V was pared by 7 bases and J by 6 bases, with 25 bases between. This CDR3 contains 16 residues. The CDR3 bases are TGTGCCAGCATTAGCACGCCCCGGGCAGGGCTCGGCGAGCAGTACTTC. It translates to CASISTPRAGLGEQYF.